This TCR beta chain was recovered during a study of blood T cell repertoires in COVID-19. The sample holds a few counts of this clone. TCRdb's copy holds only in-frame clones and misses some; the assay was immunoSEQ multiplex PCR. The sample holds under 70,000 clones; roughly 90% are singletons and the top ten take around 15%. Germline CDR1 is SEHNR and CDR2 is FQNEAQ (reference sequence). CDR3 size: 14 residues. The V gene end was trimmed by 5 bases and the J gene end by 11 bases; junction bases not matched to a gene: 8. The TCR originated in a human donor with active COVID-19. The donor label of this sample is uncertain. The chain is built from TRBV7-9 and TRBJ1-6; 8 bases align to TRBD1. The sequenced sample was peripheral blood. CDR3 amino acids: CASSRQGKGAPLHF. The CDR3 region has the DNA TGTGCCAGCAGCCGACAGGGGAAAGGCGCACCCCTCCACTTT. The full variable domain, with the rest looked up from reference TRBV7-9 and TRBJ1-6, is DTGVSQNPRHKITKRGQNVTFRCDPISEHNRLYWYRQTLGQGPEFLTYFQNEAQLEKSRLLSDRFSAERPKGSFSTLEIQRTEQGDSAMYLCASSRQGKGAPLHFGNGTRLTVT.